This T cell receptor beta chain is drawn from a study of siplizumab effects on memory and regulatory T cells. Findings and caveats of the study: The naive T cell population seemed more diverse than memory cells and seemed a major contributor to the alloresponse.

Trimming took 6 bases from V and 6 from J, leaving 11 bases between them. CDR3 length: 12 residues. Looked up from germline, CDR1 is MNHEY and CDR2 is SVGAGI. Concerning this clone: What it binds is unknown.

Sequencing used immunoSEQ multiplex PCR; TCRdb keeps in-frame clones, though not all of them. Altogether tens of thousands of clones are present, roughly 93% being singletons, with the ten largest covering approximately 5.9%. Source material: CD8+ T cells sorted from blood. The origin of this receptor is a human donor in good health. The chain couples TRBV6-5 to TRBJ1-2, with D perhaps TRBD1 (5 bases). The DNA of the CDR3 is TGTGCCAGCAGCGCAGGGTATGATGGCTACACCTTC. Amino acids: CASSAGYDGYTF.